The 14 T cell receptor beta chains below were found in one sample sequenced in a study of T-cell reconstitution after alpha-beta-depleted transplantation in children. Unique molecular identifiers were built into the TCRbeta library. TCRdb fed the PCR reads into MiXCR, producing one record per CDR3 protein. Of hundreds of thousands of distinct CDR3 sequences listed, about 24% are singletons. The material sequenced was PBMCs, mostly from graft donor cells, taken 360 days after TCRalphabeta/CD19-depleted stem cell transplant. The receptors come from a female patient aged 2 to 10 who had a stem cell transplant for congenital amegakaryocytic thrombocytopenia, so the T cells may come from the graft donor.

This clonotype came up many times. The V call is TRBV5-1, the J call TRBJ2-5, with D possibly being TRBD1 (5 bases). V was shortened by 0 bases and J by 13 bases, with 10 bases between the two germline ends. Germline values: CDR1 SGHRS, CDR2 YFSETQ. The CDR3 has 11 residues. The CDR3, as DNA: TGCGCCAGCAGCTTGGACAGGAAGTGGTACTTC. It specifies CASSLDRKWYF.

This clonotype was seen only a few times. This chain connects TRBV12-3 or TRBV12-4 to TRBJ1-5; no clear D gene. Trimming removed 3 bases at V and 2 bases at J, with 8 bases between. This CDR3 is 14 amino acids long. The CDR3 loop is CASSLARRNQPQHF. CDR3 nucleotides: TGTGCCAGCAGTTTGGCAAGACGCAATCAGCCCCAGCATTTT.

This chain links TRBV4-2 with TRBJ2-1; a possible D gene is TRBD2 (6 bases). CDR3 length: 17 residues. Trimming stripped 1 base from V and 3 bases from J, with 16 bases between. Germline V gene sequence: CDR1 LGHNA, CDR2 YNFKEQ. This CDR3 reads CASSQGVGTGFYNEQFF. CDR3 DNA: TGTGCCAGCAGCCAAGGGGTAGGGACTGGTTTCTACAATGAGCAGTTCTTC.

This clonotype has just a few counts. The V and J genes are TRBV20-1 and TRBJ2-7, with D perhaps matching TRBD1 (5 bases). In germline, CDR1 is DFQATT, CDR2 SNEGSKA (reference sequence). V was pared by 6 bases and J by 2 bases, with 14 bases between. CDR3 size: 13 residues. The CDR3 DNA sequence: TGCAGTGCACGAAACAGGATAACCTACGAGCAGTACTTC. This sequence encodes CSARNRITYEQYF.

The chain has TRBV5-6 and TRBJ1-5; D not certain. Looked up from germline, CDR1 is SGHDT and CDR2 is YYEEEE. Deletions cut 2 bases from V and 4 bases from J, with 10 bases between. The CDR3 consists of 14 residues. The CDR3 region has the DNA TGTGCCAGCAGCTTTGGACCGACTAATCAGCCCCAGCATTTT. It translates to CASSFGPTNQPQHF.

This clonotype was counted only a few times. V is TRBV15 and J is TRBJ2-3; no clear D. The CDR3 length is 14 residues. Germline CDR1 is LNHNV and CDR2 is YYDKDF (reference sequence). V lost 2 bases, J lost 2 bases, and 8 bases lay in between. This chain's CDR3 is CATSRSPDTDTQYF. The CDR3, as DNA: TGTGCCACCAGCAGATCTCCCGACACAGATACGCAGTATTTT.

This clonotype was found once. This rearrangement joins TRBV29-1 to TRBJ1-1; no clear D gene. Germline assignment: CDR1 SQVTM and CDR2 ANQGSEA. The CDR3 extends over 13 amino acids. V lost 6 bases and J lost 9, with 20 bases in between. In DNA, the CDR3 is TGCAGCGTAATATCCCCGGGTGGCGTTCAAGCTTTCTTT. Translated, it gives CSVISPGGVQAFF. Combining the CDR3 with reference TRBV29-1 and TRBJ1-1 gives the whole variable domain SAVISQKPSRDICQRGTSLTIQCQVDSQVTMMFWYRQQPGQSLTLIATANQGSEATYESGFVIDKFPISRPNLTFSTLTVSNMSPEDSSIYLCSVISPGGVQAFFGQGTRLTVV.

This chain joins TRBV4-1 and TRBJ2-7; tentatively, D is TRBD1 (5 bases). Trimming stripped 0 bases from V and 5 bases from J, with 8 bases between. The germline V gene encodes CDR1 MGHRA and CDR2 YSYEKL. The CDR3 sequence is 13 residues long. CDR3 residues: CASSQDRVNEQYF. The DNA of the CDR3 is TGCGCCAGCAGCCAAGACAGGGTAAACGAGCAGTACTTC.

The chain carries TRBV6-1 and TRBJ1-3; D gene ambiguous. V lost 8 bases, J lost 4 bases, and 12 bases lay in between. In germline, CDR1 is MNHNS, CDR2 SASEGT. CDR3 size: 13 residues. CDR3 sequence reads: CASRPVGGNTIYF. CDR3 bases: TGTGCCAGCCGGCCGGTTGGAGGAAACACCATATATTTT.

This clonotype has more than one count but fewer than ten. The V call is TRBV2, the J call TRBJ1-2, with TRBD1 matching over 7 bases. The V and J ends lost 4 bases and 4 bases, in that order; junction bases with no gene match: 6. The CDR3 length is 14 residues. Germline V lookup: CDR1 SNHLY, CDR2 FYNNEI. The CDR3 reads CASSVEGQAYGYTF. In nucleotides, the CDR3 is TGTGCCAGCAGTGTTGAAGGACAGGCCTATGGCTACACCTTC.

V is TRBV28 and J is TRBJ1-1; D is unclear. Germline V gene lookup returns CDR1 MDHEN and CDR2 SYDVKM. Trimming took 1 base from V and 5 from J, leaving 14 bases between them. The CDR3 has 15 residues. The CDR3 spells CASSLFYQLGTEAFF. CDR3 DNA sequence: TGTGCCAGCAGTTTATTTTACCAACTGGGGACTGAAGCTTTCTTT.

This clonotype was counted between two and nine times. The genes are TRBV20-1 and TRBJ2-2; TRBD1 matches 10 bases. Germline values: CDR1 DFQATT, CDR2 SNEGSKA (reference sequence). With V trimmed by 6 bases and J by 6 bases, 4 bases remained unmatched. The length of the CDR3 is 13 residues. The CDR3 DNA follows: TGCAGTGCCGGACAGGGGGGGGCCGGGGAGCTGTTTTTT. This codes for CSAGQGGAGELFF.

This clonotype turned up a few times. The DNA of the CDR3 is TGTGCCAGCAGTTTAGCTGCCAGGGACCACGAGCAGTACTTC. Translating it yields CASSLAARDHEQYF. This chain joins TRBV12-3 or TRBV12-4 and TRBJ2-7; D is possibly TRBD1 or TRBD2 (5 bases each). This CDR3 has 14 amino acids. V was shortened by 0 bases and J by 5 bases, with 11 bases between the two germline ends.

There are a few counts of this clonotype. This chain uses TRBV5-1 with TRBJ2-1; unclear D gene. Trimming removed 2 bases from V and 2 bases from J, with 11 bases in between. The CDR3 is 15 amino acids. Germline V lookup: CDR1 SGHRS, CDR2 YFSETQ. The CDR3, as DNA: TGCGCCAGCAGCTTATTGGCTCTTACCTACAATGAGCAGTTCTTC. As protein: CASSLLALTYNEQFF.